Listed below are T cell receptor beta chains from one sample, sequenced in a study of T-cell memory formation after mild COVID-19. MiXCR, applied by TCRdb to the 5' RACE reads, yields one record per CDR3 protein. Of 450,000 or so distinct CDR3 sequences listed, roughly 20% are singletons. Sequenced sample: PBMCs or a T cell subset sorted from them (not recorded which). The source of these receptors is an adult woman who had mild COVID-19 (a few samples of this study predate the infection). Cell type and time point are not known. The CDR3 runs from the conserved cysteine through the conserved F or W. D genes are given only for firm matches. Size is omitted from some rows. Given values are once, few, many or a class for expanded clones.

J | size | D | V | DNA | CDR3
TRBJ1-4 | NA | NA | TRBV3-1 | TGTGCCAGCAGCCAAGAAACCTTGAATGAAAAACTGTTTTTT | CASSQETLNEKLFF
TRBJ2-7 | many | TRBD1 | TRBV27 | TGTGCCAGCGGCAACTCGGACAGGGCGGGCGAGCAGTACTTC | CASGNSDRAGEQYF
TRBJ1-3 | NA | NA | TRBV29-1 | TGCAGCGTTACCCAGGGAAGCTCTGGAAACACCATATATTTT | CSVTQGSSGNTIYF
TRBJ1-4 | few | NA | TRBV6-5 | TGTGCCAGCAGCTGGACAATCACTAATGAAAAACTGTTTTTT | CASSWTITNEKLFF
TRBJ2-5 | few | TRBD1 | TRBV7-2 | TGTGCCAGCAGCTTAGAGGGACAGGGTACCCGACAGTACTTC | CASSLEGQGTRQYF
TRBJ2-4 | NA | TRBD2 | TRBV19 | TGTGCCACGCGGGGGGACACTAGCGGGAACGGAAACATTCAGTACTTC | CATRGDTSGNGNIQYF
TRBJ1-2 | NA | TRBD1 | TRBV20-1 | TGCAGTGCTAGAGATTCTAAACAGGGGGCTTGGTACACCTTC | CSARDSKQGAWYTF
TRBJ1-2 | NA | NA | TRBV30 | TGTGCCTGGAGTGTACGAGGGTCGGTGGGCTACACCTTC | CAWSVRGSVGYTF
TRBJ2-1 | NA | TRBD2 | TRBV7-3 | TGTGCCAGCAGCTTAATAGCGGGAGTGACCTACAATGAGCAGTTCTTC | CASSLIAGVTYNEQFF
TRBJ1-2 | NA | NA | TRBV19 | TGTGCCAGTAGCCGTAAAGACAGCTCCTATGGCTACACCTTC | CASSRKDSSYGYTF
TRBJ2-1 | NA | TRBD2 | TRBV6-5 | TGTGCCAGCAGTTACCAAGGGACTAGCGGAGGGAGAAATGAGCAGTTCTTC | CASSYQGTSGGRNEQFF
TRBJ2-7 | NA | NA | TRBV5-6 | TGTGCCAGCAGGCAAACAGGTAACGAGCAGTACTTC | CASRQTGNEQYF
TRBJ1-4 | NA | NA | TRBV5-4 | TGTGCCAGCAGCTTTCCCAATGAAAAACTGTTTTTT | CASSFPNEKLFF
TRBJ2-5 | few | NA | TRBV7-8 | TGTGCCAGCAACTCCCAGGGGAGGGGGGAGACCCAGTACTTC | CASNSQGRGETQYF
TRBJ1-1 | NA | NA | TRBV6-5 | TGTGCCAGCAGTCCTACACAGGGGAACACTGAAGCTTTCTTT | CASSPTQGNTEAFF
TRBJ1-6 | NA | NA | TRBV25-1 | TGTGCCAGCAGTGAACGAGGGCAGCTTGATTCACCCCTCCACTTT | CASSERGQLDSPLHF
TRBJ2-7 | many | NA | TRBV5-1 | TGCGCCAGCAGCTTGGACCGGGACGAGCAGTACTTC | CASSLDRDEQYF
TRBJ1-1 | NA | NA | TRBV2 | TGTGCCAGCATAATCTTCGGAGCTTCGCGCACTGAAGCTTTCTTT | CASIIFGASRTEAFF
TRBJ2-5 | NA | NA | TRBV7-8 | TGTGCCAGCAGCCCTCGCCGGGTTCAAGAGACCCAGTACTTC | CASSPRRVQETQYF
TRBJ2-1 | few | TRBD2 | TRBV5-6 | TGTGCCAGCAGCTCGATCGTAATGGGGGGGTCCTACAATGAGCAGTTCTTC | CASSSIVMGGSYNEQFF
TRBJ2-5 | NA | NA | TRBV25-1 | TGTGCCAGCAGTGAATCAGGCCGAGGGGGGACGGGAGAGACCCAGTACTTC | CASSESGRGGTGETQYF
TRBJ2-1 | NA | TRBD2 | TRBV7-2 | TGTGCCAGCAGCTTGATACTAGCGGGAGGGCCTAACGAGCTAAATGAGCAGTTCTTC | CASSLILAGGPNELNEQFF
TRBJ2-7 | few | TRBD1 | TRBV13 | TGTGCCAGCAGCGTCCGGGACAGTTCCTACGAGCAGTACTTC | CASSVRDSSYEQYF
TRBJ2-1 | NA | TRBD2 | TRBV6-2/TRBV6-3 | TGTGCCAGCAGTTACACGTCCTTTAGCGGGAATGAGCAGTTCTTC | CASSYTSFSGNEQFF
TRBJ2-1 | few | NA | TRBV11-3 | TGTGCCAGCAGGCTGGAATGGGAGCAGTTCTTC | CASRLEWEQFF
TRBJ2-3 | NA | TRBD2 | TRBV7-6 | TGTGCCAGCAGCTTAGCCCTACGGAGCGGGATTCCAGATACGCAGTATTTT | CASSLALRSGIPDTQYF